Listed here are 20 T cell receptor beta chains from one sample, sequenced in a study of cytomegalovirus exposure and HLA in healthy donors. Clones were read by immunoSEQ multiplex PCR, and TCRdb kept only the in-frame ones, dropping some. The sample holds about 140,000 clones, roughly 90% seen once. Sequencing input: PBMCs. These receptors all come from a man between 18 and 35 years old in good health and CMV-seronegative.

The rearrangement joins TRBV7-2 to TRBJ2-1; D might be TRBD1 (5 bases). V lost 1 base to trimming and J lost 2 bases, with 9 bases between them. This CDR3 is 15 amino acids long. CDR1 is SGHTA and CDR2 is FQGNSA in the germline V gene. The CDR3, as DNA: TGTGCCAGCAGCTTAGGCAGGGCCCCCTACAATGAGCAGTTCTTC. This sequence encodes CASSLGRAPYNEQFF. Full variable domain (missing parts from reference TRBV7-2 and TRBJ2-1): GAGVSQSPSNKVTEKGKDVELRCDPISGHTALYWYRQSLGQGLEFLIYFQGNSAPDKSGLPSDRFSAERTGGSVSTLTIQRTQQEDSAVYLCASSLGRAPYNEQFFGPGTRLTVL.

This clone was picked up a small number of times. The rearrangement uses TRBV28 and TRBJ2-7, with 10 positions matching TRBD1. CDR1 and CDR2 from the germline V gene are MDHEN and SYDVKM. The V and J ends lost 8 bases and 4 bases, in that order; junction bases with no gene match: 11. The CDR3 consists of 15 residues. The CDR3 DNA is TGTGCCAGCTACCCGGTGGGGACAGGGGCTTACGAGCAGTACTTC. Translating gives CASYPVGTGAYEQYF. Drawing the rest from reference TRBV28 and TRBJ2-7, the complete variable domain is DVKVTQSSRYLVKRTGEKVFLECVQDMDHENMFWYRQDPGLGLRLIYFSYDVKMKEKGDIPEGYSVSREKKERFSLILESASTNQTSMYLCASYPVGTGAYEQYFGPGTRLTVT.

The CDR3 DNA sequence: TGTGCCAGCAGTCTTCCCACTAGTAGCGGGGGGAATGAGCAGTTCTTC. Amino acids: CASSLPTSSGGNEQFF. The J gene is TRBJ2-1, the V gene TRBV2; 10 nucleotides align to TRBD2. From germline, CDR1 is SNHLY and CDR2 FYNNEI. CDR3 length equals 16 residues. The junction had 11 bases not matched to a gene; V was cut back by 5 bases and J by 7 bases.

The chain joins TRBV11-2 to TRBJ2-1; 9 bases agree with TRBD2. Germline CDR1 and CDR2: SGHAT and FQNNGV. This CDR3 region has 17 residues. V lost 4 bases to trimming and J lost 9 bases; unmatched junction nucleotides: 16. The CDR3: CASSSPTGTSWVGEQFF. Written as DNA, the CDR3 is TGTGCCAGCAGCTCACCCACCGGGACTAGCTGGGTGGGTGAGCAGTTCTTC.

The chain employs TRBV27 and TRBJ1-5; D is possibly TRBD1 (6 bases). Germline CDR1 reads MNHEY; CDR2 reads SMNVEV (reference sequence). CDR3 length: 14 residues. V was pared by 5 bases and J by 0 bases, with 8 bases between. The CDR3 reads CASSAQGSNQPQHF. In DNA form, the CDR3 reads TGTGCCAGCAGTGCACAGGGTAGCAATCAGCCCCAGCATTTT.

The count of this clone is one. V gene TRBV6-5 combines with J gene TRBJ2-7; 8 nucleotides match TRBD2. After removal of 8 bases from V and 4 bases from J, the junction contained 1 base not matched to a gene. The CDR3 spans 11 residues. Germline assignment: CDR1 MNHEY and CDR2 SVGAGI. The CDR3 loop reads CASERGYEQYF. CDR3 coding DNA: TGTGCCAGCGAGCGGGGGTACGAGCAGTACTTC.

The genes are TRBV27 and TRBJ1-1, with D perhaps matching TRBD1 (5 bases). Germline assignment: CDR1 MNHEY and CDR2 SMNVEV (reference sequence). The V end lost 4 bases, the J end lost 7 bases, and 13 bases lay between the germline ends. The length of the CDR3 is 13 residues. CDR3: CASSSGHTFEAFF. The CDR3 nucleotides are TGTGCCAGCAGTTCCGGACATACCTTTGAAGCTTTCTTT.

For the CDR3, the DNA is TGTGCCAGCAGCTCTTACGCGGGGGCTAACTACAATGAGCAGTTCTTC. It is translated as CASSSYAGANYNEQFF. V and J are TRBV5-5 and TRBJ2-1; maybe TRBD2 (7 bases). Per germline, CDR1 SGHKS and CDR2 YYEKEE (reference sequence). Deletions cut 3 bases from V and 3 bases from J, with 16 bases between. The CDR3 is made up of 16 amino acids.

This clone was detected a few times. The rearrangement links TRBV7-2 to TRBJ2-7; 7 nucleotides match TRBD1. The germline gives CDR1 SGHTA, CDR2 FQGNSA. The CDR3 is 15 residues long. The V segment lost 5 bases and the J segment 3 bases; nucleotides outside the gene matches: 10. The CDR3 region is CASSIRDSRFYEQYF. Written as DNA, the CDR3 is TGTGCCAGCAGCATTAGGGACAGTCGCTTCTACGAGCAGTACTTC.

The rearrangement uses TRBV7-6 and TRBJ2-3; weak D call: TRBD1 (6 bases). CDR3 length: 14 residues. V was shortened by 5 bases and J by 2 bases, with 11 bases between the two germline ends. Germline CDR1 and CDR2: SGHVS and FNYEAQ. The CDR3 DNA reads TGTGCCAGCAGCGACAGGAGATCCACAGATACGCAGTATTTT. Translated, it gives CASSDRRSTDTQYF.

The genes are TRBV6-5 and TRBJ1-5; the D gene is possibly TRBD1 (6 bases). Looked up from germline, CDR1 is MNHEY and CDR2 is SVGAGI. V was cut by 8 bases and J by 1 base, with 15 bases left in between. The CDR3 has 15 amino acids. CDR3 sequence: CASHRGGGSNQPQHF. The CDR3 region has the DNA TGTGCCAGCCACCGGGGGGGCGGCAGCAATCAGCCCCAGCATTTT.

This chain connects TRBV29-1 to TRBJ1-2; D remains ambiguous. Looked up from germline, CDR1 is SQVTM and CDR2 is ANQGSEA. Between the trimmed V and J ends, which lost 0 bases and 1 base, there was a span of 12 bases. This CDR3 region has 15 residues. The CDR3 is CSVEDQTDRNYGYTF. In DNA form, the CDR3 reads TGCAGCGTTGAAGATCAAACAGACCGTAACTATGGCTACACCTTC.

The chain combines TRBV5-5 with TRBJ1-6; 7 bases are shared with TRBD1. CDR1 SGHKS and CDR2 YYEKEE come from the germline V gene (reference sequence). Unmatched junction bases numbered 10, after V lost 5 bases and J lost 5 bases. The CDR3 loop spans 16 amino acids. This CDR3 reads CASSRTGLGNNSPLHF. CDR3 DNA: TGTGCCAGCAGTCGGACAGGCCTGGGAAATAATTCACCCCTCCACTTT.

The J gene is TRBJ2-5, the V gene TRBV5-1, with D possibly matching TRBD1 (6 bases). Trimming cost V 5 bases and J 4 bases, with 21 bases left between them. Germline V gives CDR1 SGHRS, CDR2 YFSETQ. The CDR3 totals 16 residues. CDR3 protein: CASRKGRDIPAETQYF. The CDR3 region has the DNA TGCGCCAGCAGAAAGGGCAGGGACATCCCCGCAGAGACCCAGTACTTC.

The count of this clone is one. This chain uses TRBV7-9 with TRBJ2-1, with D perhaps matching TRBD1 (5 bases). The germline CDR1 and CDR2 sequences are SEHNR and FQNEAQ (reference sequence). CDR3 length equals 12 residues. V dropped 7 bases and J dropped 8 bases, with 12 bases sitting between them. The CDR3 is CASTLKGDEQFF. CDR3 coding DNA: TGTGCCAGCACCTTGAAAGGGGATGAGCAGTTCTTC.

The chain is built from TRBV6-6 and TRBJ1-2; D is possibly TRBD1 (5 bases). CDR3 size: 14 residues. Germline values: CDR1 MNHNY, CDR2 SVGAGI (reference sequence). V was shortened by 0 bases and J by 9 bases, with 14 bases between the two germline ends. The CDR3 DNA sequence: TGTGCCAGCAGTTACTCGATTTCCCAGGGTAGCTACACCTTC. It encodes CASSYSISQGSYTF.

This chain connects TRBV6-1 to TRBJ2-2; possibly TRBD1 for D (6 bases). CDR1 MNHNS and CDR2 SASEGT come from the germline V gene. Trimming took off 8 bases at V and 1 base at J, with 17 bases between the two ends. The CDR3 consists of 16 residues. The CDR3 DNA follows: TGTGCCAGCGGTAAAGTGGGGGCGAGGAACACCGGGGAGCTGTTTTTT. Its translation is CASGKVGARNTGELFF.

This rearrangement joins TRBV6-1 to TRBJ1-3; D is undetermined. The germline V and J ends were trimmed by 8 bases and 2 bases, with 10 bases remaining between them. The CDR3 consists of 13 residues. The V gene's germline CDR1 is MNHNS and CDR2 SASEGT. The CDR3, as DNA: TGTGCCAGCGGAGTTATCACTGGAAACACCATATATTTT. Translated: CASGVITGNTIYF.

This chain joins TRBV12-5 and TRBJ2-7; TRBD2 matches at 10 bases. The CDR3 extends over 15 amino acids. V trimming: 6 bases; J trimming: 1 base; junction bases outside the gene matches: 6. CDR1 and CDR2 (germline): LGHNT, FRNRAP. Here the CDR3 DNA reads TGTGCTAGTGGCTCCGGGACTAGCGATTCCTACGAGCAGTACTTC. Translating gives CASGSGTSDSYEQYF. The whole variable domain, filled in from reference TRBV12-5 and TRBJ2-7, reads DARVTQTPRHKVTEMGQEVTMRCQPILGHNTVFWYRQTMMQGLELLAYFRNRAPLDDSGMPKDRFSAEMPDATLATLKIQPSEPRDSAVYFCASGSGTSDSYEQYFGPGTRLTVT.

This clone was observed once. The V and J genes are TRBV5-4 and TRBJ2-7; weak D call: TRBD2 (6 bases). Trimming took 0 bases from V and 6 from J, leaving 16 bases between them. There are 15 residues in the CDR3. CDR1 and CDR2 from the germline V gene are SGHNT and YYREEE (reference sequence). CDR3 residues: CASSLAPGRGGEQYF. In DNA form, the CDR3 reads TGTGCCAGCAGCTTGGCCCCAGGGCGGGGAGGCGAGCAGTACTTC.